Listed here are 31 T cell receptor beta chains from one sample, sequenced in a study of blood T cells in healthy people across ages. Combining a sample-barcoded 5' primer with a J-beta primer mix, a second PCR ran for about 6 to 12 cycles. From the 5' RACE reads, TCRdb called clonotypes with MiXCR, one entry per CDR3 protein. The sample shows hundreds of thousands of distinct CDR3 sequences, approximately 31% of them seen only once. Sequencing was carried out using blood. These TCRs come from a woman over 75 in good health.

The chain is built from TRBV5-1 and TRBJ1-6; TRBD1 might be the D (6 bases). Germline CDR1 is SGHRS and CDR2 is YFSETQ. Trimming pared 3 bases from V and 7 bases from J, leaving 11 bases between. The CDR3 length is 14 residues. The CDR3 DNA follows: TGCGCCAGCAGCTATGGGGGGCAGAATTCACCCCTCCACTTT. Amino acids: CASSYGGQNSPLHF. The full variable domain, with the rest looked up from reference TRBV5-1 and TRBJ1-6, is KAGVTQTPRYLIKTRGQQVTLSCSPISGHRSVSWYQQTPGQGLQFLFEYFSETQRNKGNFPGRFSGRQFSNSRSEMNVSTLELGDSALYLCASSYGGQNSPLHFGNGTRLTVT.

This clonotype was detected ten times or more. This chain connects TRBV20-1 to TRBJ2-1, with 12 bases that match TRBD2. Germline CDR1 and CDR2: DFQATT and SNEGSKA (reference sequence). The CDR3 loop spans 14 amino acids. The V segment lost 4 bases and the J segment 6 bases; nucleotides outside the gene matches: 4. In DNA form, the CDR3 reads TGCAGTGCTACCGGACTAGCGGGGTTCAATGAGCAGTTCTTC. The encoded protein is CSATGLAGFNEQFF.

This clonotype was seen at least ten times. The chain is built from TRBV9 and TRBJ1-2; 7 bases are shared with TRBD1. CDR1 and CDR2 from the germline V gene are SGDLS and YYNGEE. This CDR3 has 16 amino acids. J was trimmed by 2 bases and V by 0 bases; bases with no gene match: 7. This CDR3 reads CASSVEAGGQNYGYTF. For the CDR3, the DNA is TGTGCCAGCAGCGTAGAAGCGGGGGGACAGAACTATGGCTACACCTTC.

This clonotype occurred many times. The V and J genes are TRBV5-1 and TRBJ2-3, with 8 positions matching TRBD2. The length of the CDR3 is 16 residues. Per the germline V gene, CDR1 is SGHRS and CDR2 is YFSETQ. V gave up 9 bases and J gave up 2 bases; unmatched junction bases: 14. This chain's CDR3 is CATQTGGGRNTDTQYF. The CDR3 nucleotides read TGCGCCACCCAGACGGGGGGGGGTCGTAACACAGATACGCAGTATTTT.

This chain joins TRBV4-3 and TRBJ2-2, with D uncertain. This CDR3 is 17 amino acids long. Trimming left V 0 bases short and J 5 bases short, with 16 bases between. In germline, CDR1 is LGHNA, CDR2 YSLEER. For the CDR3, the DNA is TGCGCCAGCAGCCAAGAGCCGTTGGGTGGTGGGACCGGGGAGCTGTTTTTT. It is translated as CASSQEPLGGGTGELFF.

With regard to this clonotype: It may be a read error: a sequence one base away is much more abundant. The chain carries TRBV5-1 and TRBJ2-7; 10 nucleotides align to TRBD1. Trimming cost V 7 bases and J 5 bases; bases outside gene matches: 6. Looked up from germline, CDR1 is SGHRS and CDR2 is YFSETQ. The CDR3 has 13 residues. The CDR3 reads CASRRDRGNEQYV. CDR3 sequence (DNA): TGCGCCAGCCGTAGGGACAGGGGCAACGAGCAGTACGTC.

There are many counts of this clonotype. The V call is TRBV5-6, the J call TRBJ1-4, with D hard to call. Trimming shortened V by 2 bases and J by 0 bases, and 11 bases separated the two germline ends. Germline V gene sequence: CDR1 SGHDT, CDR2 YYEEEE. CDR3 size: 16 residues. The CDR3 nucleotides read TGTGCCAGCAGCTTTCGCACGTACTCAACTAATGAAAAACTGTTTTTT. Protein sequence: CASSFRTYSTNEKLFF.

This clonotype occurred many times. V is TRBV7-3 and J is TRBJ1-1; D uncertain. Germline-derived CDR1 and CDR2 are SGHTA and FQGTGA. Trimming removed 0 bases from V and 0 bases from J, with 8 bases in between. The CDR3 extends over 15 amino acids. The CDR3 loop is CASSLTAGMNTEAFF. CDR3 DNA: TGTGCCAGCAGCTTAACGGCAGGAATGAACACTGAAGCTTTCTTT. Together with reference TRBV7-3 and TRBJ1-1, the CDR3 gives the full variable domain: GAGVSQTPSNKVTEKGKYVELRCDPISGHTALYWYRQSLGQGPEFLIYFQGTGAADDSGLPNDRFFAVRPEGSVSTLKIQRTERGDSAVYLCASSLTAGMNTEAFFGQGTRLTVV.

This clonotype was seen repeatedly, ten times or more. The chain joins TRBV29-1 to TRBJ1-1; D ambiguous. The CDR3 is made up of 12 amino acids. Germline loops: CDR1 SQVTM, CDR2 ANQGSEA. Between the trimmed V and J ends, which lost 5 bases and 0 bases, there was a span of 7 bases. DNA for the CDR3: TGCAGCGTTCTGTTCATGAACACTGAAGCTTTCTTT. Translating gives CSVLFMNTEAFF.

The V and J genes are TRBV23-1 and TRBJ2-7; D is ambiguous. TRBV23-1 has ORF status, its function being uncertain. The CDR3 loop spans 16 amino acids. Trimming left V 0 bases short and J 0 bases short, with 12 bases between. This chain's CDR3 is CASSQSPLPSSYEQYF. CDR3 DNA sequence: TGCGCCAGCAGTCAATCGCCGCTCCCTAGCTCCTACGAGCAGTACTTC.

This clonotype was observed at least ten times. The J gene is TRBJ2-7, the V gene TRBV3-1; D is uncertain. The CDR3 covers 15 residues. Trimming pared 5 bases from V and 0 bases from J, leaving 14 bases between. Germline V lookup: CDR1 LGHDT, CDR2 YNNKEL (reference sequence). CDR3 sequence reads: CASSTSAVSSYEQYF. CDR3 bases: TGTGCCAGCAGCACTTCGGCAGTTAGCTCCTACGAGCAGTACTTC.

V and J are TRBV5-1 and TRBJ2-7; unclear D gene. Germline loops: CDR1 SGHRS, CDR2 YFSETQ. The CDR3 contains 14 residues. V lost 6 bases and J lost 3, with 16 bases in between. Here the CDR3 DNA reads TGCGCCAGCAAAGAAGGCACCGCTATCTACGAGCAGTACTTC. It translates to CASKEGTAIYEQYF.

The chain is built from TRBV5-1 and TRBJ2-1, with D possibly being TRBD2 (7 bases). With 0 bases removed from V and 7 bases from J, the gap between germline ends came to 17 bases. The CDR3 has 16 residues. The germline V gene encodes CDR1 SGHRS and CDR2 YFSETQ. DNA of the CDR3: TGCGCCAGCAGCTTGGAAACGGGGGGCCTTATAAATGAGCAGTTCTTC. It encodes CASSLETGGLINEQFF.

This clonotype has just a few counts. One base away lies a much larger clone, so this may be a sequencing read error. The rearrangement uses TRBV10-3 and TRBJ2-7; 7 positions agree with TRBD1. Germline V CDR1 and CDR2: ENHRY, SYGVKD. J gave up 3 bases and V 10 bases, and 6 bases lay outside the gene matches. The CDR3 sequence is 12 residues long. For the CDR3, the DNA is TGTGCCAGCCGGGACAGCGGCTACGAGCAGTACTTC. As protein: CASRDSGYEQYF.

In this sample, this clonotype turned up a few times. An end of the junction differs from the germline gene, which may be a read error. The rearrangement links TRBV7-7 to TRBJ2-7; TRBD2 is a possible D gene (5 bases). TRBJ2-5 explains the end of the DNA better; the J call may be wrong. The CDR3 is 17 amino acids. The germline CDR1 and CDR2 sequences are SSHAT and FNYEAQ (reference sequence). The CDR3 DNA is TGTGCTAGCAGCTTAAGATCACGAGGGAGAGGTGGCGAGACCCAGTACTTC. The encoded protein is CASSLRSRGRGGETQYF.

This chain links TRBV7-9 with TRBJ2-4, with 14 bases fitting TRBD2. This CDR3 contains 18 residues. V lost 1 base and J lost 2; bases outside the gene matches: 4. Germline loops: CDR1 SEHNR, CDR2 FQNEAQ (reference sequence). The CDR3 nucleotides read TGTGCCAGCAGCTTAGGCAGGACTAGCGGGGGGTCCAAAAACATTCAGTACTTC. Its translation is CASSLGRTSGGSKNIQYF. Drawing the rest from reference TRBV7-9 and TRBJ2-4, the complete variable domain is DTGVSQNPRHKITKRGQNVTFRCDPISEHNRLYWYRQTLGQGPEFLTYFQNEAQLEKSRLLSDRFSAERPKGSFSTLEIQRTEQGDSAMYLCASSLGRTSGGSKNIQYFGAGTRLSVL.

This clonotype was seen ten or more times. The chain joins TRBV6-2 or TRBV6-3 to TRBJ2-3; TRBD2 matches 7 bases. The CDR3 runs to 18 residues. Germline CDR1 MNHEY, CDR2 SVGEGT. Germline trimming cut 2 bases from V and 0 bases from J; bases unmatched to any gene: 11. The CDR3 nucleotides read TGTGCCAGCAGTTACCCTTGGGGCGGGGGAACTAGCACAGATACGCAGTATTTT. It yields the protein CASSYPWGGGTSTDTQYF.

This clonotype was observed a few times. The chain carries TRBV14 and TRBJ1-4; possible D gene TRBD1, 6 bases. Trimming stripped 3 bases from V and 8 bases from J, with 10 bases between. The CDR3 is 13 residues long. Germline V gives CDR1 SGHDN, CDR2 FVKESK. The CDR3 coding sequence is TGTGCCAGCAGCCATCGGGACACCGAAAAACTGTTTTTT. Translation: CASSHRDTEKLFF.

DNA of the CDR3: TGCGCCAGCAGCTTGGATGGGGGGGCGCTTCTTGGTGGCTACACCTTC. Protein: CASSLDGGALLGGYTF. This chain connects TRBV5-1 to TRBJ1-2; D is possibly TRBD1 (6 bases). The CDR3 spans 16 residues. Germline V gene lookup returns CDR1 SGHRS and CDR2 YFSETQ. V was shortened by 0 bases and J by 7 bases, with 19 bases between the two germline ends. Looking up the rest from reference TRBV5-1 and TRBJ1-2 gives the full variable domain: KAGVTQTPRYLIKTRGQQVTLSCSPISGHRSVSWYQQTPGQGLQFLFEYFSETQRNKGNFPGRFSGRQFSNSRSEMNVSTLELGDSALYLCASSLDGGALLGGYTFGSGTRLTVV.

On this clonotype itself: A much larger clone is a single base away; this may be a read error. The chain links TRBV29-1 to TRBJ2-6; a possible D gene is TRBD1 (5 bases). This CDR3 contains 12 residues. Germline CDR1 SQVTM, CDR2 ANQGSEA. CDR3 amino acids: CSVQSGANVRTF. The CDR3 DNA reads TGCAGCGTTCAGTCTGGGGCCAACGTCCGGACTTTC.

As regards this clonotype: A much larger clone lies a single base off, so this may be a read error. The chain links TRBV5-6 to TRBJ2-5, with 7 bases that match TRBD2. Matching the DNA end better, TRBJ2-7 makes the J call doubtful. Per the germline V gene, CDR1 is SGHDT and CDR2 is YYEEEE. CDR3 size: 16 residues. As DNA, the CDR3 is TGTGCCAGCAGCTCGGTAGGGACTATCTTTCGAGTCGAGCAGTACTTC. Its protein is CASSSVGTIFRVEQYF.

This clonotype was recorded at least ten times. The J gene is TRBJ2-7, the V gene TRBV27; D perhaps matches TRBD1 (6 bases). This CDR3 has 15 residues. Germline V gene lookup returns CDR1 MNHEY and CDR2 SMNVEV (reference sequence). V was cut by 4 bases and J by 12 bases, with 25 bases left in between. For the CDR3, the DNA is TGTGCCAGCAGTTCGAGTATCACTGGGCAGGGGAAGGTGTACTTC. It encodes CASSSSITGQGKVYF.

This clonotype was observed many times. The chain carries TRBV7-3 and TRBJ1-6; D is perhaps TRBD1 (6 bases). Germline V gives CDR1 SGHTA, CDR2 FQGTGA. Trimming removed 0 bases at V and 9 bases at J, with 15 bases between. This CDR3 contains 16 residues. The CDR3 DNA is TGTGCCAGCAGCTTAACTTCGGGACAAGGGAGTTCACCCCTCCACTTT. Encoded protein: CASSLTSGQGSSPLHF.

This clonotype was observed at least ten times. The chain carries TRBV5-1 and TRBJ1-4; a possible D gene is TRBD1 (5 bases). Looked up from germline, CDR1 is SGHRS and CDR2 is YFSETQ. The V and J ends lost 0 bases and 8 bases respectively, with 11 bases between them. This CDR3 is built from 14 residues. This CDR3 reads CASSLDAGTEKLFF. In nucleotides, the CDR3 is TGCGCCAGCAGCTTGGACGCAGGGACGGAAAAACTGTTTTTT.

This sequence joins TRBV27 and TRBJ2-3; 10 nucleotides match TRBD1. This CDR3 spans 13 amino acids. Germline V CDR1 and CDR2: MNHEY, SMNVEV (reference sequence). V trimming: 6 bases; J trimming: 5 bases; junction bases outside the gene matches: 2. The CDR3 region is CASSWTGGDTQYF. In DNA, the CDR3 is TGTGCCAGCAGCTGGACAGGGGGAGATACGCAGTATTTT.

About this clonotype itself: A much larger clone differs from this one at a single base, so this may be a read error. The CDR3 DNA sequence: TGTGCCAGCAGCTTGATGGCAGGGATCCTCGGCACAGATACGCAGTATTTT. It codes for CASSLMAGILGTDTQYF. The chain employs TRBV21-1 and TRBJ2-3; the table assigns TRBD1, which was not confirmed against the DNA. TRBV21-1 is described as a pseudogene. CDR3 length: 17 amino acids.

This chain links TRBV20-1 with TRBJ1-1; the D gene is possibly TRBD1 (6 bases). CDR3 length: 15 residues. V shed 5 bases and J shed 0 bases, with 16 bases lying between them. The V gene's germline CDR1 is DFQATT and CDR2 SNEGSKA (reference sequence). Here the CDR3 DNA reads TGCAGTGCTCCCGTCACAGGGACCATGAACACTGAAGCTTTCTTT. Its translation: CSAPVTGTMNTEAFF.

This clonotype was found many times. This chain joins TRBV5-1 and TRBJ2-5; D may correspond to TRBD1 or TRBD2 (5 bases each). The CDR3 totals 16 residues. From germline, CDR1 is SGHRS and CDR2 YFSETQ. V gave up 4 bases and J gave up 1 base, with 17 bases separating them. CDR3 coding DNA: TGCGCCAGCAGCCCACGGGACCTCGGCACCCAAGAGACCCAGTACTTC. Its translation: CASSPRDLGTQETQYF.

This clonotype was recorded many times. The chain employs TRBV5-1 and TRBJ1-1; 7 bases match TRBD1. The CDR3 consists of 14 residues. Germline trimming cut 4 bases from V and 1 base from J; bases unmatched to any gene: 4. Germline V CDR1 and CDR2: SGHRS, YFSETQ. The CDR3: CASSVQGQNTEAFF. The DNA of the CDR3 is TGCGCCAGCAGCGTACAGGGGCAGAACACTGAAGCTTTCTTT. Filled out from reference TRBV5-1 and TRBJ1-1, the complete variable domain reads KAGVTQTPRYLIKTRGQQVTLSCSPISGHRSVSWYQQTPGQGLQFLFEYFSETQRNKGNFPGRFSGRQFSNSRSEMNVSTLELGDSALYLCASSVQGQNTEAFFGQGTRLTVV.

This clonotype has ten or more counts. This rearrangement joins TRBV7-6 to TRBJ2-1; no firm D call. V lost 7 bases to trimming and J lost 2 bases, with 12 bases between them. The CDR3 is made up of 14 amino acids. The germline V gene encodes CDR1 SGHVS and CDR2 FNYEAQ. The CDR3, as DNA: TGTGCCAGCACCCCAGCGAGAACCTACAATGAGCAGTTCTTC. Protein: CASTPARTYNEQFF.

The chain joins TRBV4-1 to TRBJ1-4, with TRBD1 identical over 7 bases. The CDR3 has 17 residues. J lost 2 bases, V lost 1 base, and 7 bases had no gene match. Germline V gene sequence: CDR1 MGHRA, CDR2 YSYEKL. The CDR3 DNA sequence: TGCGCCAGCAGCCAAGTGTGGGCAGGGGGTACTAATGAAAAACTGTTTTTT. It yields the protein CASSQVWAGGTNEKLFF.